This T cell receptor (beta chain) was identified in a study of blood T cell repertoires in COVID-19. Assay used: immunoSEQ multiplex PCR; TCRdb lists only in-frame clones, some missing. The sample consists of about 360,000 clones, 70% to 90% of them appearing once. Looked up from germline, CDR1 is SGDLS and CDR2 is YYNGEE. The CDR3 sequence is 14 residues long. V shed 4 bases and J shed 3 bases, with 13 bases lying between them. This TCR came from a human donor in a cohort sampled during active COVID-19. Sequencing used peripheral blood. The genes are TRBV9 and TRBJ1-2; D may be TRBD1 (6 bases). The CDR3 nucleotides read TGTGCCAGCAGCAAACAGGGTAGGGACTATGGCTACACCTTC. Amino acid sequence: CASSKQGRDYGYTF.